The rows below give T cell receptor beta chains drawn from one sample of a study of T cell repertoires in cytomegalovirus infection. These receptors are not linked to any known antigen. MiXCR, run by TCRdb on the reads, gives a single entry per CDR3 protein. This table holds around 230,000 distinct CDR3 sequences, roughly two fifths found once. The sequencing used CD8+ T cells from cultured PBMCs, collected from culture after CMV antigen stimulation. The receptors shown here come from a human donor in good health (CMV status not recorded). Some clones in this sample may be carry-over from other donors' samples. The CDR3 runs from the conserved cysteine through the conserved F or W. A D gene is named only where the DNA matches it firmly. Where a row states a size, it is once, few, many or the class of an expanded clone; other rows omit it.

d_gene: TRBD2
j_gene: TRBJ2-7
v_gene: TRBV28
len: 12
abundance: few
CDR3nt: TGTGCCAGCAGTTTAAGGGGAGGGGAGCAGTACTTC
CDR3aa: CASSLRGGEQYF

d_gene: -
j_gene: TRBJ1-1
v_gene: TRBV11-2
len: 19
abundance: once
CDR3nt: TGTGCCAGCAGCTTAGCCCCAGCCTTCACAGAATCCATGAACACTGAAGCTTTCTTT
CDR3aa: CASSLAPAFTESMNTEAFF

d_gene: TRBD2
j_gene: TRBJ2-1
v_gene: TRBV28
len: 16
abundance: -
CDR3nt: TGTGCCAGCATCCCGACTAGCGGGGTTTCCTACAATGAGCAGTTCTTC
CDR3aa: CASIPTSGVSYNEQFF

d_gene: -
j_gene: TRBJ2-5
v_gene: TRBV12-3/TRBV12-4
len: 18
abundance: -
CDR3nt: TGTGCCAGCAGCCTCGACCCCCCTCGGGGAATCTACCAAGAGACCCAGTACTTC
CDR3aa: CASSLDPPRGIYQETQYF

d_gene: -
j_gene: TRBJ2-3
v_gene: TRBV7-8
len: 12
abundance: many
CDR3nt: TGTGCCAGCAGCTCCCACCATGATACGCAGTATTTT
CDR3aa: CASSSHHDTQYF

d_gene: TRBD2
j_gene: TRBJ2-1
v_gene: TRBV20-1
len: 15
abundance: -
CDR3nt: TGCAGTGCTAGAGATTCCCGACTAGCGGGATTGTCGCAGTTCTTC
CDR3aa: CSARDSRLAGLSQFF

d_gene: TRBD1
j_gene: TRBJ1-5
v_gene: TRBV7-8
len: 15
abundance: many
CDR3nt: TGTGCCAGCAGCTTAGCGGGACAGGGGGTTCAGCCCCAGCATTTT
CDR3aa: CASSLAGQGVQPQHF

d_gene: TRBD2
j_gene: TRBJ2-3
v_gene: TRBV7-8
len: 16
abundance: many
CDR3nt: TGTGCCAGCAGCTTAGAACTAGCGGGGAGCACAGATACGCAGTATTTT
CDR3aa: CASSLELAGSTDTQYF

d_gene: -
j_gene: TRBJ2-5
v_gene: TRBV27
len: 19
abundance: -
CDR3nt: TGTGCCAGCAGTCCTGTGTACGGGGTTGAGACCCCCTTTCAAGAGACCCAGTACTTC
CDR3aa: CASSPVYGVETPFQETQYF

d_gene: -
j_gene: TRBJ2-3
v_gene: TRBV7-8
len: 15
abundance: -
CDR3nt: TGTGCCAGCAGCCGAGGAACAGGGCTCACAGATACGCAGTATTTT
CDR3aa: CASSRGTGLTDTQYF

d_gene: -
j_gene: TRBJ2-3
v_gene: TRBV7-2
len: 12
abundance: few
CDR3nt: TGTGCCAGCAGCTTAAGTTGGGATACGCAGTATTTT
CDR3aa: CASSLSWDTQYF

d_gene: TRBD1
j_gene: TRBJ2-1
v_gene: TRBV10-3
len: 16
abundance: few
CDR3nt: TGTGCCATCAGTGGGGGGCGGGACAGGGGTGACAATGAGCAGTTCTTC
CDR3aa: CAISGGRDRGDNEQFF

d_gene: TRBD2
j_gene: TRBJ2-3
v_gene: TRBV7-2
len: 16
abundance: -
CDR3nt: TGTGCAAGCAGCTCCTTCGGACTAGCGGACACAGATACGCAGTATTTT
CDR3aa: CASSSFGLADTDTQYF

d_gene: -
j_gene: TRBJ1-1
v_gene: TRBV19
len: 14
abundance: few
CDR3nt: TGTGCCAGTGCAGAGTGGAGGGAGAACACTGAAGCTTTCTTT
CDR3aa: CASAEWRENTEAFF

d_gene: -
j_gene: TRBJ2-7
v_gene: TRBV12-3/TRBV12-4
len: 13
abundance: -
CDR3nt: TGTGCCAGCAGTTTCGGGGTTAGCTACGAGCGGTACTTC
CDR3aa: CASSFGVSYERYF

d_gene: TRBD1
j_gene: TRBJ2-2
v_gene: TRBV10-3
len: 17
abundance: few
CDR3nt: TGTGCCATCAGTGATCCCGGACAGGCGAGAGGAACCGGGGAGCTGTTTTTT
CDR3aa: CAISDPGQARGTGELFF

d_gene: TRBD2
j_gene: TRBJ2-6
v_gene: TRBV20-1
len: 17
abundance: many
CDR3nt: TGCAGTGCTAGATGGCGGGGGGCTATAGGTGGGGCCAACGTCCTGACTTTC
CDR3aa: CSARWRGAIGGANVLTF

d_gene: TRBD2
j_gene: TRBJ2-3
v_gene: TRBV27
len: 16
abundance: many
CDR3nt: TGTGCCAGCACCCTCAGACTAGCGACCAGCACAGATACGCAGTATTTT
CDR3aa: CASTLRLATSTDTQYF

d_gene: -
j_gene: TRBJ2-1
v_gene: TRBV20-1
len: 17
abundance: many
CDR3nt: TGCAGTGCTAGAGATCCCGCCCTCGCTAGTCGGTACAATGAGCAGTTCTTC
CDR3aa: CSARDPALASRYNEQFF

d_gene: TRBD2
j_gene: TRBJ2-2
v_gene: TRBV14
len: 17
abundance: -
CDR3nt: TGTGCCAGCAGCCTCACCCCGCGTGGACTAGCGGTCTGGGAGCTGTTTTTT
CDR3aa: CASSLTPRGLAVWELFF

d_gene: -
j_gene: TRBJ1-1
v_gene: TRBV2
len: 12
abundance: -
CDR3nt: TGTGCCCAAGATAAGGGCGCAGATGGGGCTTTCTTT
CDR3aa: CAQDKGADGAFF

d_gene: -
j_gene: TRBJ1-5
v_gene: TRBV27
len: 15
abundance: few
CDR3nt: TGTGCCAGCAGTACAAGGGAATATAGCAATCAGCCCCAGCATTTT
CDR3aa: CASSTREYSNQPQHF

d_gene: TRBD2
j_gene: TRBJ2-3
v_gene: TRBV6-5
len: 16
abundance: -
CDR3nt: TGTGCCAGCAGTTACTCAGCGGGGGGGCCAGAGGATACGCAGTATTTT
CDR3aa: CASSYSAGGPEDTQYF

d_gene: -
j_gene: TRBJ2-3
v_gene: TRBV2
len: 15
abundance: once
CDR3nt: TGTGCCAGCAGTGAAGGGACAACTAGCACAGATACGCAGTATTTT
CDR3aa: CASSEGTTSTDTQYF

d_gene: -
j_gene: TRBJ2-5
v_gene: TRBV7-3
len: 14
abundance: few
CDR3nt: TGTGCCAGCAGCCCCCTGGGGGCGGGAGAGACCCAGTACTTC
CDR3aa: CASSPLGAGETQYF

d_gene: TRBD1
j_gene: TRBJ2-1
v_gene: TRBV4-1
len: 22
abundance: -
CDR3nt: TGCGCCAGCAGCCAAGCACGACCCGGGACAGGGTGGATTTCTAGCTCCTACAATGAGCAGTTCTTC
CDR3aa: CASSQARPGTGWISSSYNEQFF

d_gene: TRBD2
j_gene: TRBJ2-7
v_gene: TRBV7-8
len: 18
abundance: many
CDR3nt: TGTGCCAGCAGCTTAGGGGGACTAGCGGGTCCCCGACGTTACGAGCAGTACTTC
CDR3aa: CASSLGGLAGPRRYEQYF

d_gene: -
j_gene: TRBJ2-1
v_gene: TRBV7-9
len: 15
abundance: -
CDR3nt: TGTGCCAGCAGCTTAGGAGGGGCGAACTACAATGAGCAGTTCTTC
CDR3aa: CASSLGGANYNEQFF

d_gene: TRBD2
j_gene: TRBJ2-1
v_gene: TRBV27
len: 15
abundance: once
CDR3nt: TGTGCCGGCAGTCTGACTAGCGGGAGGCAGGCTGAGCAGTTCTTC
CDR3aa: CAGSLTSGRQAEQFF

d_gene: -
j_gene: TRBJ2-1
v_gene: TRBV5-6
len: 14
abundance: few
CDR3nt: TGTGCCAGCAGCCGAGGGAGTAGCCACAATGAGCAGTTCTTC
CDR3aa: CASSRGSSHNEQFF

d_gene: TRBD2
j_gene: TRBJ2-7
v_gene: TRBV4-2
len: 16
abundance: few
CDR3nt: TGTGCCAGCAGCCAAGATACCACCGGGACTACCTACGAGCAGTACTTC
CDR3aa: CASSQDTTGTTYEQYF

d_gene: -
j_gene: TRBJ1-1
v_gene: TRBV10-3
len: 15
abundance: -
CDR3nt: TGTGCCATCAGTGAATTAAGCATCACGAGCACTGAAGCTTTCTTT
CDR3aa: CAISELSITSTEAFF

d_gene: -
j_gene: TRBJ2-5
v_gene: TRBV28
len: 12
abundance: few
CDR3nt: TGTGCCAGCACCGGAATGGGTGAGACCCAGTACTTC
CDR3aa: CASTGMGETQYF

d_gene: -
j_gene: TRBJ2-2
v_gene: TRBV4-2
len: 15
abundance: -
CDR3nt: TGTGCCAGCAGCCAACTGGGACTGTACACCGGGGAGCTGTTTTTT
CDR3aa: CASSQLGLYTGELFF

d_gene: TRBD2
j_gene: TRBJ2-1
v_gene: TRBV20-1
len: 15
abundance: -
CDR3nt: TGCAGTGCCCGCCCGACTAGCGGGGACTACAATGAGCAGTTCTTC
CDR3aa: CSARPTSGDYNEQFF

d_gene: -
j_gene: TRBJ1-1
v_gene: TRBV7-8
len: 15
abundance: -
CDR3nt: TGTGCCAGCAAACCCTTGATCTCTGAGAACACTGAAGCTTTCTTT
CDR3aa: CASKPLISENTEAFF

d_gene: -
j_gene: TRBJ2-5
v_gene: TRBV29-1
len: 13
abundance: -
CDR3nt: TGCAGCGGGCAGGACGGGTACCAAGAGACCCAGTACTTC
CDR3aa: CSGQDGYQETQYF

d_gene: TRBD2
j_gene: TRBJ2-1
v_gene: TRBV20-1
len: 15
abundance: -
CDR3nt: TGCAGTGCTCCCGGGGAGCGGGGTACCTACAATGAGCAGTTCTTC
CDR3aa: CSAPGERGTYNEQFF

d_gene: TRBD2
j_gene: TRBJ2-2
v_gene: TRBV25-1
len: 20
abundance: -
CDR3nt: TGTGCCAGCAGTGCCCGCCAAATGATAGCGGGAGGGCCTGACACCGGGGAGCTGTTTTTT
CDR3aa: CASSARQMIAGGPDTGELFF

d_gene: TRBD1
j_gene: TRBJ2-7
v_gene: TRBV7-3
len: 13
abundance: -
CDR3nt: TGTGCCAGCAGCCCCTCGACAGGGGCCGAGCAGTACTTC
CDR3aa: CASSPSTGAEQYF

d_gene: -
j_gene: TRBJ2-1
v_gene: TRBV3-1
len: 15
abundance: -
CDR3nt: TGTGCCAGCAGCCAAAGCCCCGTGGCCTACAATGAGCAGTTCTTC
CDR3aa: CASSQSPVAYNEQFF

d_gene: -
j_gene: TRBJ1-4
v_gene: TRBV6-5
len: 16
abundance: few
CDR3nt: TGTGCCAGCAGTTACTCAAACAGGGCAACTAATGAAAAACTGTTTTTT
CDR3aa: CASSYSNRATNEKLFF

d_gene: -
j_gene: TRBJ1-2
v_gene: TRBV2
len: 13
abundance: few
CDR3nt: TGTGCCAGCTCTGCAGGGGTAGGCGTTGGCTACACCTTC
CDR3aa: CASSAGVGVGYTF

d_gene: -
j_gene: TRBJ2-1
v_gene: TRBV6-2/TRBV6-3
len: 15
abundance: once
CDR3nt: TGTGCCAGCAGCCTTGGGGTAGCGCTAAACAATGAGCAGTTCTTC
CDR3aa: CASSLGVALNNEQFF

d_gene: TRBD1
j_gene: TRBJ2-2
v_gene: TRBV7-6
len: 15
abundance: -
CDR3nt: TGTGCCAGCAGCTTATCAGGGGGCTACACCGGGGAGCTGTTTTTT
CDR3aa: CASSLSGGYTGELFF

d_gene: TRBD2
j_gene: TRBJ2-1
v_gene: TRBV7-2
len: 16
abundance: few
CDR3nt: TGTGCCAGCAGCCTCTGGGCTAGCGGGACCTACAATGAGCAGTTCTTC
CDR3aa: CASSLWASGTYNEQFF

d_gene: -
j_gene: TRBJ1-4
v_gene: TRBV6-1
len: 15
abundance: -
CDR3nt: TGTGCCAGCAGTGATTCAGGGGAGGGGGATGAAAAACTGTTTTTT
CDR3aa: CASSDSGEGDEKLFF

d_gene: -
j_gene: TRBJ2-3
v_gene: TRBV19
len: 16
abundance: -
CDR3nt: TGTGCCAGTAGTACGACTCGGGACCAGAGGGCAGATACGCAGTATTTT
CDR3aa: CASSTTRDQRADTQYF

d_gene: -
j_gene: TRBJ2-1
v_gene: TRBV3-1
len: 15
abundance: -
CDR3nt: TGTGCCAGCAGCCAAGGTAGCAGGGTTGGCAATTATCAGTGCTTC
CDR3aa: CASSQGSRVGNYQCF